The 3 T cell receptor beta chains listed next were all sequenced from one sample in a study of blood T cells in healthy people across ages. Through a sample-barcoded 5' primer and a J-beta primer mix, a second PCR was run for about 6 to 12 cycles. TCRdb itself ran the 5' RACE reads through MiXCR, one entry per CDR3 protein. This table has roughly 650,000 distinct CDR3 sequences, about 32% appearing once. What was sequenced was blood. The source is a woman older than 75 in good health.

DNA of the CDR3: TGCAGTGCTAGTGACGGTACTAACTATGGCTACACCTTC. Translated: CSASDGTNYGYTF. This sequence joins TRBV20-1 and TRBJ1-2; D is uncertain. The germline gives CDR1 DFQATT, CDR2 SNEGSKA (reference sequence). The CDR3 loop spans 13 amino acids. V was shortened by 3 bases and J by 0 bases, with 8 bases between the two germline ends.

About this clonotype: A much larger clone is a single base away; this may be a read error. The chain is built from TRBV18 and TRBJ2-1; 16 nucleotides align to TRBD2. CDR1 KGHSH and CDR2 LQKENI come from the germline V gene. There are 18 residues in the CDR3. The CDR3 here is CAGSGTSGGVSSYNEQFF. CDR3 nucleotides: TGTGCCGGCTCCGGGACTAGCGGGGGGGTGAGCTCCTACAATGAGCAGTTCTTC.

V usage is TRBV4-1 and J usage is TRBJ2-1; D might be TRBD2 (6 bases). The CDR3 length is 17 residues. Trimming removed 0 bases from V and 2 bases from J, with 14 bases in between. Germline CDR1 reads MGHRA; CDR2 reads YSYEKL. For the CDR3, the DNA is TGCGCCAGCAGCCAAGATGGGGGGATTAGCCCCTACAATGAGCAGTTCTTC. This codes for CASSQDGGISPYNEQFF.